The clone carrying this T cell receptor (beta chain) showed up many times. Its specificity is not known. This record comes from a study of early T cells in non-severe SARS-CoV-2 infection. For the study at large: Sequencing input comprised bulk RNA from unsorted whole blood; chain pairing was not available. Study-wide points: Missing private and CD4 specificities, VDJdb matching favored anti-spike CD8 responses.

Individually, cDNA molecules had unique molecular identifiers attached to them. MiXCR was run by TCRdb on the 5' RACE reads, yielding one entry per CDR3 protein. This table has 25,000 or so distinct CDR3 sequences, about 2.7% appearing once. The sample was whole blood. The sequence came from an adult who was a healthcare worker with PCR-confirmed SARS-CoV-2 infection or an uninfected control (not recorded which).

The DNA of the CDR3 is TGCAGTGCTTGCCGGGTCAGGGAGAAGTCCACAGATACGCAGTATTTT. Translation: CSACRVREKSTDTQYF. The chain links TRBV20-1 to TRBJ2-3, with D possibly called TRBD1 or TRBD2 (5 bases each). V was shortened by 5 bases and J by 2 bases, with 20 bases between the two germline ends. This CDR3 contains 16 residues. Germline values: CDR1 DFQATT, CDR2 SNEGSKA (reference sequence).